The sequence of this T cell receptor beta chain was determined in a study of neurological immune-mediated disorders (dated by TCRdb to between 2018 and 2020). Context from the whole study: Using UMI-based sequencing, the study compared peripheral blood TCR-beta repertoires from patients with HTLV-I-associated myelopathy (HAM/TSP), patients with multiple sclerosis, and healthy controls. Longitudinal samples, technical triplicates and paired sorted CD4+ and CD8+ T-cell subsets, alongside PBMC samples, were included among the approximately 110 TCR-beta libraries. Longitudinal HAM/TSP and healthy donors were sampled at 3 time-points each (roughly 3-40 month intervals). The cohort was made up of 68 subjects, consisting of 15 or so HAM/TSP patients, some 34 multiple sclerosis patients and around 20 healthy controls. Study-wide findings and limitations: The highest TCR clonal expansion was observed in HAM/TSP patients, whereas the lowest was observed in MS patients, even when compared with healthy controls. Across subjects, expanded clones never shared an identical CDR3 amino acid sequence, which suggests that the TCR-beta repertoires in every group were private.

V sheds 6 bases and J sheds 4 bases, leaving 21 bases between their ends. According to the germline V gene (reference sequence), CDR1 reads DFQATT and CDR2 reads SNEGSKA. The CDR3 sequence holds 15 residues, the cysteine and phenylalanine included. Only CDR3 DNA is held: 45 bases, read in frame from base 1. This clonotype was recorded many times. This clone's antigen is unknown. The record has no base qualities; no much larger clone is one base away. To synthesize cDNA, template-switch 5'RACE was performed with a primer carrying a 10-nucleotide random unique molecular identifier so that each TCR transcript was tagged. Each sequencing run produced over 200 million TCR-beta sequences covering 15-18 subjects. The RNeasy kit was used for extraction of total RNA. Using the KAPA Real-time Library Amplification kit, TCR-beta VDJ regions were amplified with primers for the TCR constant region and the 5'RACE anchor. Sample indexes and Illumina adaptors were added in a first PCR, and a second PCR then increased library yield. After Ampure bead purification, the TCR product of roughly 650 bp was size-selected on a 2% E-gel SizeSelection system. Before pooling, library quality was checked on a Bioanalyzer, concentration was measured with Qubit, and libraries were quantified with the Kapa Library Quantification kit. Paired-end 2 x 150 bp sequencing of the libraries was performed on an Illumina HiSeq 2500. To increase sequence diversity, roughly 24-31% phiX was spiked into each library pool. The authors processed their data as follows. Quality-filtered reads were processed with the UMI-based MiGEC pipeline, which removed over 90% of raw TCR sequences during error correction. VDJ genes were aligned to IMGT germline references, and clonotypes were defined by unique CDR3 amino acid sequence plus V-J genes. Clonal expansion, Shannon diversity and CDR3 relatedness were evaluated with VDJtools (CalcPairwiseDistances, ClusterSamples), while phylogenetic trees were built in CLCbio workbench. Clones with at least 8 unique UMIs were defined as expanded, with this threshold being based on coefficient-of-variation modelling across technical triplicates. TCRdb applied fastp at Q25 and MiXCR to the public reads, then kept only in-frame beta chains. Every entry covers one CDR3 protein and lists the most common genes and DNA from its rows. These V and J calls derive from TCRdb rather than the authors' analysis. This sample holds 71,000 or so distinct CDR3 sequences; roughly an eighth were observed only once. Jointly, the top ten make up 4.5% to 5.5% of the sample.

Taken with the paper, the label for time point translates to: longitudinal time-point 1 (baseline). For the unsorted PBMC libraries, 2 million PBMCs were stored in RNAlater at -80 degrees C until RNA extraction and were used to generate the libraries. Peripheral blood was subjected to Ficoll-Hypaque density gradient centrifugation to isolate PBMCs, which were then cryopreserved in liquid nitrogen. This sequence uses TRBV20-1 and TRBJ1-2; the D region possibly corresponds to TRBD1 (6 bases align). The receptor's source is a female donor with HTLV-1-associated myelopathy (HAM/TSP). The specimen sequenced was PBMCs. The DNA sequence is as follows: TGCAGTGCACACCCCCAGGGGATGGGGCTCTATGGCTACACCTTC. It translates to CSAHPQGMGLYGYTF.